Below, 9 T cell receptor beta chains from the same sample are listed, as sequenced in a study of identical twins. TCRdb recomputed calls from the 5' RACE reads with MiXCR, one row per CDR3 protein. The sample lists about 920,000 distinct CDR3 sequences; approximately 13% were seen once. The sample also formed part of further work on yellow fever vaccine responses in identical twins.

The specimen was PBMCs. Receptors were obtained from a woman in her late teens or twenties in good health.

The chain joins TRBV7-8 to TRBJ2-7, with 7 bases matching TRBD1. The CDR3 is made up of 15 amino acids. Germline CDR1 and CDR2: SGHVS and FQNEAQ. V was pared by 4 bases and J by 6 bases, with 12 bases of the junction left unmatched. Here the CDR3 DNA reads TGTGCCAGCAGCTACTTGACAGGGAAGGTGGGCGAGCAGTACTTC. Translation: CASSYLTGKVGEQYF. The full variable domain, its missing parts supplied by reference TRBV7-8 and TRBJ2-7, is GAGVSQSPRYKVAKRGQDVALRCDPISGHVSLFWYQQALGQGPEFLTYFQNEAQLDKSGLPSDRFFAERPEGSVSTLKIQRTQQEDSAVYLCASSYLTGKVGEQYFGPGTRLTVT.

This clonotype was seen only a few times. V usage is TRBV7-9 and J usage is TRBJ1-1, with 7 bases fitting TRBD1. V trimming: 5 bases; J trimming: 1 base; junction bases outside the gene matches: 10. This CDR3 contains 16 residues. Per germline, CDR1 SEHNR and CDR2 FQNEAQ (reference sequence). The CDR3 DNA follows: TGTGCCAGCAGCCCGGGGACAGCAGGCCCGAACACTGAAGCTTTCTTT. Translated, it gives CASSPGTAGPNTEAFF.

This clonotype came up a few times. The J gene is TRBJ2-1, the V gene TRBV25-1; 9 positions agree with TRBD1. Per germline, CDR1 MGHDK and CDR2 SYGVNS. J gave up 13 bases and V 2 bases, and 6 bases lay outside the gene matches. The CDR3 consists of 13 residues. The CDR3 loop is CASSETGQGTQFF. The CDR3 nucleotides are TGTGCCAGCAGTGAAACCGGACAGGGGACCCAGTTCTTC.

Only a few counts were recorded for this clonotype. V is TRBV7-9 and J is TRBJ2-1; 9 bases map to TRBD1. J gave up 6 bases and V 5 bases, and 11 bases lay outside the gene matches. CDR1 is SEHNR and CDR2 is FQNEAQ in the germline V gene (reference sequence). This CDR3 comprises 16 residues. CDR3 sequence: CASSPRTGGAFNEQFF. The CDR3 DNA reads TGTGCCAGCAGCCCAAGAACAGGGGGCGCTTTCAATGAGCAGTTCTTC.

This clonotype was counted only a few times. The rearrangement uses TRBV7-6 and TRBJ2-3, with D perhaps TRBD1 (8 bases). CDR1 and CDR2 (germline): SGHVS, FNYEAQ. The CDR3 consists of 17 residues. The V end lost 5 bases, the J end lost 0 bases, and 18 bases lay between the germline ends. The CDR3 bases are TGTGCCAGCAGCCCTACAGGGGGGGGCGCTAGCACAGATACGCAGTATTTT. It encodes CASSPTGGGASTDTQYF.

V and J are TRBV11-1 and TRBJ2-1; D not resolved. The length of the CDR3 is 13 residues. CDR1 SGHAT and CDR2 FQDESV come from the germline V gene (reference sequence). The V gene lost 5 bases and the J gene lost 7 bases, with 12 bases spanning the gap. In DNA, the CDR3 is TGTGCCAGCAGCCCCTCCCGAGAGAATGAGCAGTTCTTC. Translating gives CASSPSRENEQFF.

The rearrangement links TRBV28 to TRBJ2-3; 10 nucleotides match TRBD2. Germline V CDR1 and CDR2: MDHEN, SYDVKM. This CDR3 is 22 amino acids long. V lost 2 bases to trimming and J lost 4 bases; unmatched junction nucleotides: 24. The CDR3 region has the DNA TGTGCCAGCAGTTTAGGCCCCAGGACGCCCCCGCCGGGAGCGGGGGGGCCAGATACGCAGTATTTT. Its translation is CASSLGPRTPPPGAGGPDTQYF.

This chain connects TRBV29-1 to TRBJ2-1, with 8 bases fitting TRBD2. Per germline, CDR1 SQVTM and CDR2 ANQGSEA. Trimming at V came to 3 bases and at J to 8 bases, leaving 6 bases not matched to a gene. The CDR3 runs 13 residues. The CDR3 here is CSVDAGGPYEQFF. In nucleotides, the CDR3 is TGCAGCGTTGATGCGGGAGGCCCCTATGAGCAGTTCTTC.

V gene TRBV4-1 combines with J gene TRBJ2-7; 11 bases are shared with TRBD2. CDR3 length equals 16 residues. J was trimmed by 5 bases and V by 1 base; bases with no gene match: 7. The V gene's germline CDR1 is MGHRA and CDR2 YSYEKL. In DNA form, the CDR3 reads TGCGCCAGCAGCCAAGTTTCGCTAGCGGGAGGAAACGAGCAGTACTTC. It is translated as CASSQVSLAGGNEQYF.